A selection of T cell receptor beta chains follows, all from one sample in a study of cytomegalovirus exposure and HLA in healthy donors. The data were produced by immunoSEQ multiplex PCR, yet TCRdb's version contains in-frame clones alone and is incomplete. Here the sample spans approximately 150,000 clones, 80% being singletons. Sequenced: PBMCs. The origin of the receptors is a man aged 30-40 years in good health and CMV-seronegative. Each CDR3 is given with its conserved first and last residue. D genes are given only for firm matches. Some rows mark clone size as missing; the rest say once, few, many or name a class of expanded clone.

v_call	j_call	d_call	clone_size	cdr3_nt	cdr3_aa
TRBV29-1	TRBJ1-1	-	-	TGCAGCGTTGAGGGGGGGCAGGACACTGAAGCTTTCTTT	CSVEGGQDTEAFF
TRBV5-1	TRBJ2-7	-	-	TGCGCCAGCAGCCCGCGGTGGATAGCCTACGAGCAGTACTTC	CASSPRWIAYEQYF
TRBV5-8	TRBJ1-2	TRBD1	-	TGTGCCAGCAGCCTCACAGGGGGTACGGCGGCGGGCGGCTACACCTTC	CASSLTGGTAAGGYTF
TRBV19	TRBJ1-2	-	-	TGTGCCAGTAGTCCCAGGGAGGGGGGCTACACCTTC	CASSPREGGYTF
TRBV6-5	TRBJ1-1	TRBD1	-	TGTGCCAGCAGGCGACAGGGAGTTGGAGCTTTCTTT	CASRRQGVGAFF
TRBV6-5	TRBJ2-7	TRBD1	-	TGTGCCAGCAGTTACCGGGACAGGGGTTACGAGCAGTACTTC	CASSYRDRGYEQYF
TRBV5-1	TRBJ2-5	TRBD1	-	TGCGCCAGCAGCCCCCCGGACAGGGGAGAGACCCAGTACTTC	CASSPPDRGETQYF
TRBV7-8	TRBJ2-1	-	-	TGTGCCAGCAGGTTAACCCCTTCAAGGGGCAATGAGCAGTTCTTC	CASRLTPSRGNEQFF
TRBV20-1	TRBJ1-1	-	-	TGCAGTCCCAGAGGGGCAGGAGAAGCTTTCTTT	CSPRGAGEAFF
TRBV6-6	TRBJ1-1	-	-	TGTGCCAGCAGTTACGGGGGGGGAACTGAAGCTTTCTTT	CASSYGGGTEAFF
TRBV27	TRBJ2-7	TRBD1	-	TGTGCCAGCAGTTTAGGGACAGGGAGCTCCTACGAGCAGTACTTC	CASSLGTGSSYEQYF
TRBV10-2	TRBJ1-1	-	-	TGCGCCAGCAGGGGAGTACAGATGAACACTGAAGCTTTCTTT	CASRGVQMNTEAFF
TRBV28	TRBJ2-1	TRBD2	-	TGTGCCAGCAGTCCTAGCGGGGGGGAAGGGGATGAGCAGTTCTTC	CASSPSGGEGDEQFF
TRBV16	TRBJ2-7	TRBD2	-	TGTGCCAGCAGCCAATCCTTCGGCGGGAGCTACGAGCAGTACTTC	CASSQSFGGSYEQYF
TRBV28	TRBJ1-1	-	few	TGTGCCAGCAGTTTAGGCCACCCGAACACTGAAGCTTTCTTT	CASSLGHPNTEAFF
TRBV29-1	TRBJ2-7	-	-	TGCAGCGTTCTGGGCTTAACGTACGAGCAGTACTTC	CSVLGLTYEQYF
TRBV6-5	TRBJ2-2	-	few	TGTGCCAGCAGTTTTCGACGGGACACCGGGGAGCTGTTTTTT	CASSFRRDTGELFF
TRBV14	TRBJ2-5	TRBD1	-	TGTGCCAGCAGCCAAGAGGGCCCGGGCAGGGGGCGAGAGACCCAGTACTTC	CASSQEGPGRGRETQYF
TRBV28	TRBJ1-2	-	-	TGTGCCAGCAGTTCCACAGGGCAGCATACATATGGCTACACCTTC	CASSSTGQHTYGYTF
TRBV6-1	TRBJ1-5	TRBD1	-	TGTGCCAGCAGTGGATGGACAGGGTGGACGTTAGCAAATCAGCCCCAGCATTTT	CASSGWTGWTLANQPQHF
TRBV7-9	TRBJ1-5	-	-	TGTGCCAGCAGCTCCACCGAGGGATGGGAGCAGCCCCAGCATTTT	CASSSTEGWEQPQHF
TRBV7-2	TRBJ2-3	-	-	TGTGCCAGCAGCTCCGGGCAGGGATTGGGGTCGGATACGCAGTATTTT	CASSSGQGLGSDTQYF
TRBV6-1	TRBJ2-7	TRBD1	-	TGTGCCAGCAGTGTACAGGGGGGAGGTGTCGAGCAGTACTTC	CASSVQGGGVEQYF
TRBV27	TRBJ1-1	-	-	TGTGCCAGCAGTTCGGACTGGGACACTGAAGCTTTCTTT	CASSSDWDTEAFF
TRBV27	TRBJ1-1	-	-	TGTGCCAGCAGGTGGAGTGGGAACACTGAAGCTTTCTTT	CASRWSGNTEAFF
TRBV7-9	TRBJ2-2	TRBD2	-	TGTGCCAGCAGCATACTAGCGTTGGAGAACGGGGAGCTGTTTTTT	CASSILALENGELFF
TRBV29-1	TRBJ2-2	-	-	TGCAGCGTTAGTATGATTAAGGGGCAGCTAGCCGGGGAGCTGTTTTTT	CSVSMIKGQLAGELFF
TRBV19	TRBJ2-1	TRBD2	-	TGTGCCAGTAGTATAACGGCGGGAGTGCTCAATGAGCAGTTCTTC	CASSITAGVLNEQFF
TRBV5-1	TRBJ2-2	TRBD1	-	TGCGCCAGCAGCTTGGGTCGGGACAGGGGGAACACCGGGGAGCTGTTTTTT	CASSLGRDRGNTGELFF
TRBV4-1	TRBJ2-1	TRBD1	-	TGCGCCAGCAGCCAAGATCAGGGGGCGAGGGATGAGCAGTTCTTC	CASSQDQGARDEQFF
TRBV25-1	TRBJ2-7	TRBD1	-	TGTGCCAGTAAGACAGGGTCCGAATACGGGCAGTACTTC	CASKTGSEYGQYF
TRBV28	TRBJ2-2	-	few	TGTGCCAGCATCCTCACAGGGACCGGGGAGCTGTTTTTT	CASILTGTGELFF
TRBV30	TRBJ1-2	-	-	TGTGCCTGTAATAGAGGCTACACCTTC	CACNRGYTF
TRBV29-1	TRBJ2-1	TRBD2	-	TGCAGCGTTTTTGGAGGGAGCGGGAGTGTGTACAATGAGCAGTTCTTC	CSVFGGSGSVYNEQFF
TRBV13	TRBJ1-1	TRBD1	-	TGTGCCAGCAGCTTCTCAGGGGGAGGAGACACTGAAGCTTTCTTT	CASSFSGGGDTEAFF